The source of this T cell receptor beta chain is a study of metastatic and nonmetastatic thyroid tumors. At the level of the study: Repertoire comparison spanned blood and tumor or nodule tissue of malignant and benign thyroid patients.

This CDR3 spans 13 amino acids. V was pared by 3 bases and J by 6 bases, with 8 bases between. General study findings and limits: TCR beta diversity was reportedly significantly higher in malignant thyroid tumors than benign nodules, in blood and tumor.

Thyroid surgery was performed in patients who had received no treatment beforehand. Sample share makes this clone medium-sized. Its antigen remains unknown. Source study methods: What underpinned the distant-metastasis classifier for papillary thyroid cancer was the set of CDR3 differences across clinicopathological groups. TCRdb ran MiXCR on the PCR reads. It is TCRdb's table, rather than the study itself, that gives the V and J calls and clone size. Among about 25,000 clones listed, around 20% were seen once. The V call is TRBV12-3 or TRBV12-4, the J call TRBJ2-2, with a possible D match to TRBD2 (5 bases). The sequencing input was blood. This TCR derives from a female donor with papillary thyroid cancer or a benign thyroid nodule (not recorded which). Some clones in this sample may be carry-over from other donors' samples. CDR3 sequence (DNA): TGTGCCAGCAGTTTGGGGAGAGCCGGGGAGCTGTTTTTT. Translating gives CASSLGRAGELFF.